Detailed here is one T cell receptor beta chain. This record belongs to a study of T-cell reconstitution after alpha-beta-depleted transplantation in children. A library of TCRbeta sequences, prepared with unique molecular identifiers, was generated. TCRdb called the PCR reads again in MiXCR, with one record for every CDR3 protein. The repertoire holds 350,000 to 400,000 distinct CDR3 sequences, with roughly 20% as singletons. Germline V gives CDR1 DFQATT, CDR2 SNEGSKA (reference sequence). The CDR3 totals 12 residues. The germline V and J ends were trimmed by 2 bases and 0 bases, with 5 bases remaining between them.

This sequence originates from a human donor who donated a stem cell graft to a child with acute myeloid leukemia. This chain uses TRBV20-1 with TRBJ2-7; no firm D call. The material sequenced was PBMCs from the stem cell graft donor, taken from the stem cell graft. Here the CDR3 DNA reads TGCAGTGCTAGACGCATCTCCTACGAGCAGTACTTC. Encoded protein: CSARRISYEQYF.